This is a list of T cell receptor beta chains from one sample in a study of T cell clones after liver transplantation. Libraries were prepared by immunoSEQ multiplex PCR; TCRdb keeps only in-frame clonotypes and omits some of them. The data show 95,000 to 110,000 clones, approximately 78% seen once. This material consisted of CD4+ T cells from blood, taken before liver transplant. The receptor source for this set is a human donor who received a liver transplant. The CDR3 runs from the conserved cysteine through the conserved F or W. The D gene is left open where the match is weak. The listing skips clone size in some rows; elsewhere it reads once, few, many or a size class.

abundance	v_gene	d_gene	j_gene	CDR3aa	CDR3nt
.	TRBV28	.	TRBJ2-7	CASSPPSSYAKLLYEQYF	TGTGCCAGCAGTCCCCCTAGTTCTTACGCTAAGCTCCTCTACGAGCAGTACTTC
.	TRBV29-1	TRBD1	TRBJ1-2	CSVVAGGADYGYTF	TGCAGCGTTGTTGCAGGGGGCGCTGACTATGGCTACACCTTC
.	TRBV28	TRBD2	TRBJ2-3	CASSLLAAARTDTQYF	TGTGCCAGCAGTCTCCTAGCGGCAGCTCGCACAGATACGCAGTATTTT
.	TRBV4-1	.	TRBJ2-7	CASSQEKRSGSYEQYF	TGCGCCAGCAGCCAAGAAAAGCGCAGCGGCTCCTACGAGCAGTACTTC
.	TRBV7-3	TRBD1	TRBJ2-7	CASSQYPGTGAEQYF	TGTGCCAGCAGCCAGTACCCCGGGACAGGGGCCGAGCAGTACTTC
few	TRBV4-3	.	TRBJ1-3	CASSPSSSGNTIYF	TGCGCCAGCAGCCCGAGTAGCTCTGGAAACACCATATATTTT
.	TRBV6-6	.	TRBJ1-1	CASTPGENTEAFF	TGTGCCAGCACCCCCGGAGAGAACACTGAAGCTTTCTTT
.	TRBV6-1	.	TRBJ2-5	CAMRAGGGGTQYF	TGTGCAATGAGGGCTGGCGGGGGCGGGACCCAGTACTTC
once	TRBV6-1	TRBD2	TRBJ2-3	CASSAGGSGGPSTDTQYF	TGTGCCAGCAGTGCGGGGGGGAGCGGGGGGCCAAGCACAGATACGCAGTATTTT
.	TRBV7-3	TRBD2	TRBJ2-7	CASSLYSSGEQYF	TGTGCCAGCAGCTTATACTCTAGCGGCGAGCAGTACTTC
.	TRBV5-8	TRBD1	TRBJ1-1	CASSKGQRTLNTEAFF	TGTGCCAGCAGCAAGGGACAGAGGACGCTGAACACTGAAGCTTTCTTT
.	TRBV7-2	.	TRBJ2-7	CASSSRWSYEQYF	TGTGCCAGCAGCTCCCGGTGGAGCTACGAGCAGTACTTC
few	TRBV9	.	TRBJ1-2	CASSAQGNYGYTF	TGTGCCAGCAGCGCGCAGGGGAACTATGGCTACACCTTC
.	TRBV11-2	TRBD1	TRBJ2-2	CASSPITGARTGELFF	TGTGCCAGCAGCCCAATTACAGGGGCTCGGACCGGGGAGCTGTTTTTT
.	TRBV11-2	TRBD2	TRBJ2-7	CASSLQLAGGPYEQYF	TGTGCCAGCAGCCTTCAACTAGCGGGAGGGCCCTACGAGCAGTACTTC
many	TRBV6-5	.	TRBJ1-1	CASSYPGTTEAFF	TGTGCCAGCAGTTACCCCGGGACGACTGAAGCTTTCTTT
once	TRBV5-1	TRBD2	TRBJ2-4	CASGAGAQDIQYF	TGCGCCAGCGGAGCGGGGGCCCAGGACATTCAGTACTTC
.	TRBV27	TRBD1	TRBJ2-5	CASSHNRGPQETQYF	TGTGCCAGCAGTCACAACAGGGGGCCACAAGAGACCCAGTACTTC
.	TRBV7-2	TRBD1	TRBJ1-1	CASSFTGGNTEAFF	TGTGCCAGCAGCTTCACAGGGGGGAACACTGAAGCTTTCTTT
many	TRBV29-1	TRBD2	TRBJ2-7	CSAGGEGFYEQYF	TGCAGCGCAGGCGGGGAGGGTTTCTACGAGCAGTACTTC
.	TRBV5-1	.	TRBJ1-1	CASSLAGATEAFF	TGCGCCAGCAGCTTGGCAGGGGCCACTGAAGCTTTCTTT
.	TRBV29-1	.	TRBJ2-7	CSALQGAGEQYF	TGCAGCGCCTTACAGGGCGCGGGAGAGCAGTACTTC
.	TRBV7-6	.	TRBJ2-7	CASSLEVLVHEQYF	TGTGCCAGCAGCTTAGAAGTTTTAGTCCACGAGCAGTACTTC
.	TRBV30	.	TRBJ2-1	CAWNHAGPSNEQFF	TGTGCCTGGAACCATGCAGGGCCTTCCAATGAGCAGTTCTTC
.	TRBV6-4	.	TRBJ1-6	CASSESGWDNSPLHF	TGTGCCAGCAGTGAATCAGGGTGGGATAATTCACCCCTCCACTTT
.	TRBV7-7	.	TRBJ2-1	CASSSTGRYNEQFF	TGTGCCAGCAGCTCAACAGGCCGATACAATGAGCAGTTCTTC
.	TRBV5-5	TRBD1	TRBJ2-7	CASSRDPGQGIYEQYF	TGTGCCAGCAGCAGGGATCCGGGACAGGGGATCTACGAGCAGTACTTC
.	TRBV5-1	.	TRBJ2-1	CASRPTYNEQFF	TGCGCCAGCAGACCAACTTACAATGAGCAGTTCTTC
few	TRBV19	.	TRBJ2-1	CASSTRAKSLGNEQFF	TGTGCCAGTAGTACCCGGGCCAAATCCTTGGGCAATGAGCAGTTCTTC
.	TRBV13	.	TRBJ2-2	CASSLVNVVTGELFF	TGTGCCAGCAGCTTAGTAAACGTCGTCACCGGGGAGCTGTTTTTT
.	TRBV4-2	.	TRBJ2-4	CASSQEGGGIAKNIQYF	TGTGCCAGCAGCCAAGAGGGTGGGGGAATAGCCAAAAACATTCAGTACTTC
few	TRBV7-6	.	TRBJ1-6	CASSLGTVDSPLHF	TGTGCCAGCAGCCTAGGGACCGTTGATTCACCCCTCCACTTT
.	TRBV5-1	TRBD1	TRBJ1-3	CASSLTGQAGNTIYF	TGCGCCAGCAGCTTGACGGGACAGGCTGGAAACACCATATATTTT
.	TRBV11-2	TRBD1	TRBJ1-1	CASLLGGTGRPGGGAFF	TGTGCCAGCCTCCTCGGGGGGACAGGGAGACCCGGAGGTGGGGCTTTCTTT
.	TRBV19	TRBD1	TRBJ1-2	CASSSQGAIGYTF	TGTGCCAGCAGCTCGCAGGGGGCAATTGGCTACACCTTC
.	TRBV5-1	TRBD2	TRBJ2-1	CASSLVSGLAGLNEQFF	TGCGCCAGCAGCTTGGTTTCAGGACTAGCGGGATTAAATGAGCAGTTCTTC
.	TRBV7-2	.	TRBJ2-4	CASSLELAKNIQYF	TGTGCCAGCAGCCTAGAACTAGCCAAAAACATTCAGTACTTC
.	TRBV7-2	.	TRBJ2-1	CASSGDNEQFF	TGTGCCAGCAGCGGCGACAATGAGCAGTTCTTC
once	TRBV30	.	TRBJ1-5	CAWSVVGSSNQPQHF	TGTGCCTGGAGTGTTGTCGGCAGCAGCAATCAGCCCCAGCATTTT
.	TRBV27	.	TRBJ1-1	CASKKDATGVNTEAFF	TGTGCCAGCAAAAAGGATGCGACAGGAGTGAACACTGAAGCTTTCTTT
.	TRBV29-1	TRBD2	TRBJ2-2	CSARTSGGAVTGELFF	TGCAGCGCCCGGACTAGCGGGGGGGCGGTCACCGGGGAGCTGTTTTTT
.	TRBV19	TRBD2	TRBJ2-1	CASSLTSGGPASYNEQFF	TGTGCCAGTAGTCTGACTAGCGGGGGGCCCGCCTCCTACAATGAGCAGTTCTTC